The 25 T cell receptor beta chains given below trace back to one sample, sequenced in a study of blood T cell repertoires in COVID-19. Assay: immunoSEQ multiplex PCR; the TCRdb copy retains only in-frame clones and omits some. Of some 74,000 clones listed, roughly 80% are singletons. The sequencing input was peripheral blood. The receptor set was obtained from a human donor in a cohort sampled during active COVID-19.

This chain links TRBV19 with TRBJ1-6; D is ambiguous. V dropped 4 bases and J dropped 11 bases, with 12 bases sitting between them. This CDR3 is built from 13 residues. CDR1 is LNHDA and CDR2 is SQIVND in the germline V gene (reference sequence). Here the CDR3 DNA reads TGTGCCAGTAGTAGAGGAGGCGGAACACCCCTCCACTTT. Its protein is CASSRGGGTPLHF.

This CDR3 reads CASSEAGVGNQPQHF. The CDR3, as DNA: TGTGCCAGCAGTGAGGCAGGGGTGGGCAATCAGCCCCAGCATTTT. The J gene is TRBJ1-5, the V gene TRBV25-1; the D gene is possibly TRBD1 (6 bases). There are 15 residues in the CDR3. Germline V gene sequence: CDR1 MGHDK, CDR2 SYGVNS. Deletions cut 3 bases from V and 2 bases from J, with 11 bases between.

Here the CDR3 reads CATSARDREKGNEQFF. CDR3 nucleotide sequence: TGTGCCACCAGTGCCCGGGACAGGGAAAAGGGGAATGAGCAGTTCTTC. J is TRBJ2-1 and V is TRBV24-1, with TRBD1 matching 9 bases. CDR3 length: 16 residues. From germline, CDR1 is KGHDR and CDR2 SFDVKD. V lost 5 bases, J lost 7 bases, and 11 bases stayed unmatched.

In DNA form, the CDR3 reads TGTGCCAGTAGTTCCCGGACTGTCCATGGCACAGATACGCAGTATTTT. This translates into CASSSRTVHGTDTQYF. The chain couples TRBV19 to TRBJ2-3; a weak D match, TRBD2 (5 bases). The CDR3 consists of 16 residues. Germline V gene sequence: CDR1 LNHDA, CDR2 SQIVND (reference sequence). With 5 bases removed from V and 1 base from J, the gap between germline ends came to 16 bases.

This chain joins TRBV15 and TRBJ2-1; 7 nucleotides line up with TRBD2. Per germline, CDR1 LNHNV and CDR2 YYDKDF (reference sequence). The CDR3 runs 16 residues. The V segment lost 0 bases and the J segment 1 base; nucleotides outside the gene matches: 3. CDR3 bases: TGTGCCACCAGCAGAGATTACGGGGGGTCCTACAATGAGCAGTTCTTC. Residues: CATSRDYGGSYNEQFF. Variable domain in full (rest from reference TRBV15 and TRBJ2-1): DAMVIQNPRYQVTQFGKPVTLSCSQTLNHNVMYWYQQKSSQAPKLLFHYYDKDFNNEADTPDNFQSRRPNTSFCFLDIRSPGLGDTAMYLCATSRDYGGSYNEQFFGPGTRLTVL.

This clone was detected only once. Germline and junction disagree at one end, which may indicate a read error. The chain links TRBV6-1 to TRBJ1-1; D ambiguous. The CDR3 runs 13 residues. Germline V gene data show CDR1 as MNHNS and CDR2 as SASEGT. The CDR3 sequence is CASTEGSYTEAFF. CDR3 DNA: TGTGCCAGCACTGAAGGGAGTTACACTGAAGCTTTCTTT.

The gene calls are TRBV7-9 and TRBJ2-7, with 7 nucleotides matching TRBD2. Germline-derived CDR1 and CDR2 are SEHNR and FQNEAQ (reference sequence). After removal of 4 bases from V and 8 bases from J, the junction contained 2 bases not matched to a gene. This CDR3 is built from 11 residues. The CDR3 nucleotides read TGTGCCAGCAGCTCGGGGGGAAAGCAGTACTTC. It yields the protein CASSSGGKQYF.

The chain recombines TRBV7-2 with TRBJ2-7; D possibly corresponds to TRBD1 (5 bases). The germline V gene encodes CDR1 SGHTA and CDR2 FQGNSA. This CDR3 has 13 amino acids. Deletions cut 5 bases from V and 2 bases from J, with 10 bases between. The CDR3 loop is CASSPGRAYEQYV. For the CDR3, the DNA is TGTGCCAGCAGCCCCGGCAGGGCCTACGAGCAGTACGTC.

This chain joins TRBV9 and TRBJ2-3; 8 bases line up with TRBD2. Germline CDR1 is SGDLS and CDR2 is YYNGEE. This CDR3 comprises 17 residues. Losses at the gene ends were 1 base for V and 2 bases for J; bases not matched to a gene: 9. The CDR3 here is CASSVNIRGGATDTQYF. The CDR3 DNA reads as TGTGCCAGCAGCGTAAATATTCGGGGGGGGGCCACAGATACGCAGTATTTT.

The rearrangement links TRBV7-8 to TRBJ1-5; no clear D gene. Germline CDR1 and CDR2: SGHVS and FQNEAQ. This CDR3 contains 12 residues. The germline V and J ends were trimmed by 5 bases and 6 bases, with 8 bases remaining between them. The CDR3 here is CASSPQSQPQHF. The DNA for the CDR3 is TGTGCCAGCAGCCCCCAGTCTCAGCCCCAGCATTTT.

This chain joins TRBV2 and TRBJ1-2, with 8 bases fitting TRBD1. CDR3 length equals 15 residues. Looked up from germline, CDR1 is SNHLY and CDR2 is FYNNEI. V shed 10 bases and J 8 bases; nucleotides not matched to a gene: 18. The CDR3, as DNA: TGTGCCACCGAAAGGGGGCAGGGGGCGCCAAGGGGCTACACCTTC. Protein product: CATERGQGAPRGYTF. Together with reference TRBV2 and TRBJ1-2, the CDR3 gives the full variable domain: EPEVTQTPSHQVTQMGQEVILRCVPISNHLYFYWYRQILGQKVEFLVSFYNNEISEKSEIFDDQFSVERPDGSNFTLKIRSTKLEDSAMYFCATERGQGAPRGYTFGSGTRLTVV.

The chain uses TRBV24-1 and TRBJ1-1; TRBD1 might be the D (6 bases). Germline V gene sequence: CDR1 KGHDR, CDR2 SFDVKD. Trimming left V 3 bases short and J 4 bases short, with 14 bases between. The length of the CDR3 is 15 residues. CDR3 protein: CATSDTGSMGTEAFF. The CDR3 DNA is TGTGCCACCAGTGATACAGGGTCCATGGGCACTGAAGCTTTCTTT.

The chain recombines TRBV21-1 with TRBJ1-6; the DNA was not used to check the table's D call, TRBD1. TRBV21-1 counts as a pseudogene. There are 15 residues in the CDR3. The DNA for the CDR3 is TGTGCCAGCAGCGGGACAGCAAGGCTGCGTTCACCCCTCCACTTT. Protein: CASSGTARLRSPLHF.

In the case of this clone: The same CDR3 arises from other DNA sequences in this sample as well. This chain uses TRBV30 with TRBJ2-7; 8 positions agree with TRBD1. This CDR3 spans 14 amino acids. The trim removed 2 bases at V and 3 bases at J, leaving 6 bases unmatched. Germline V gives CDR1 GTSNPN, CDR2 SVGIG (reference sequence). The CDR3 nucleotides read TGTGCCTGGAGTCCACAGGGGGGTAGCTACGAGCAGTACTTC. Its protein is CAWSPQGGSYEQYF.

The chain is built from TRBV27 and TRBJ2-1; D unresolved. Trimming pared 4 bases from V and 5 bases from J, leaving 12 bases between. Germline lookup yields CDR1 MNHEY and CDR2 SMNVEV (reference sequence). This CDR3 comprises 14 residues. The CDR3, as DNA: TGTGCCAGCAGTTATCTTATAACGGACAATGAGCAGTTCTTC. It yields the protein CASSYLITDNEQFF.

The chain carries TRBV7-8 and TRBJ1-5; unclear D gene. The CDR3 is made up of 17 amino acids. Germline-derived CDR1 and CDR2 are SGHVS and FQNEAQ. V dropped 2 bases and J dropped 0 bases, with 14 bases sitting between them. CDR3 loop: CASSLTPGFYSNQPQHF. In DNA, the CDR3 is TGTGCCAGCAGCTTAACGCCAGGTTTTTATAGCAATCAGCCCCAGCATTTT.

The gene calls are TRBV6-4 and TRBJ2-7, with TRBD1 matching 10 bases. The V segment lost 0 bases and the J segment 2 bases; nucleotides outside the gene matches: 10. The CDR3 totals 18 residues. Germline V gene data show CDR1 as MRHNA and CDR2 as SNTAGT. CDR3 sequence reads: CASSDSGTGVPTPYEQYF. The CDR3, as DNA: TGTGCCAGCAGTGACTCCGGGACAGGGGTGCCTACACCCTACGAGCAGTACTTC.

This clone ranks as medium-sized. The rearrangement joins TRBV7-8 to TRBJ2-1, with TRBD2 identical over 12 bases. The CDR3 totals 16 residues. With 5 bases clipped from V and 8 bases from J, the junction kept 10 bases outside the gene matches. CDR1 is SGHVS, CDR2 FQNEAQ, per germline. The CDR3 DNA reads as TGTGCCAGCAGCCCGAGGACTAGCGGGACAGTCGATGAGCAGTTCTTC. Protein sequence: CASSPRTSGTVDEQFF.

The chain uses TRBV5-8 and TRBJ2-2; D is possibly TRBD2 (6 bases). Germline CDR1 SGHTS, CDR2 YDEGEE. The CDR3 sequence is 14 residues long. The V gene lost 6 bases and the J gene lost 7 bases, with 16 bases spanning the gap. CDR3 residues: CASNARRGIGELFF. Written as DNA, the CDR3 is TGTGCCAGCAACGCCCGCCGGGGGATCGGGGAGCTGTTTTTT.

The chain recombines TRBV7-3 with TRBJ1-1; no firm D call. The CDR3 is made up of 14 amino acids. Per the germline V gene, CDR1 is SGHTA and CDR2 is FQGTGA. Trimming pared 8 bases from V and 4 bases from J, leaving 17 bases between. The CDR3 sequence is CASAPEAFSTEAFF. The CDR3, as DNA: TGTGCCAGCGCCCCAGAGGCCTTTAGCACTGAAGCTTTCTTT.

V and J are TRBV7-2 and TRBJ2-5; 10 nucleotides agree with TRBD2. This CDR3 has 15 amino acids. Per germline, CDR1 SGHTA and CDR2 FQGNSA. V was pared by 6 bases and J by 5 bases, with 9 bases of the junction left unmatched. CDR3 residues: CASRLAGAQGETQYF. CDR3 DNA: TGTGCCAGCAGGCTAGCGGGAGCCCAGGGGGAGACCCAGTACTTC.

The rearrangement uses TRBV19 and TRBJ1-6; D is unresolved. V lost 6 bases, J lost 6 bases, and 9 bases lay in between. This CDR3 contains 13 residues. Per germline, CDR1 LNHDA and CDR2 SQIVND (reference sequence). This chain's CDR3 is CASSSTFNSPLHF. In nucleotides, the CDR3 is TGTGCCAGTAGCAGTACATTTAATTCACCCCTCCACTTT.

This chain connects TRBV6-5 to TRBJ1-2, with 7 bases aligning to TRBD1. The CDR3 extends over 14 amino acids. V trimming: 5 bases; J trimming: 8 bases; junction bases outside the gene matches: 11. Germline CDR1 is MNHEY and CDR2 is SVGAGI. Written as DNA, the CDR3 is TGTGCCAGCAGTATCCCCGGGACAGCGCGGGGCTACACCTTC. The encoded protein is CASSIPGTARGYTF.

The chain has TRBV18 and TRBJ2-7, with TRBD1 matching 11 bases. CDR3 length: 14 residues. V trimming: 6 bases; J trimming: 3 bases; junction bases outside the gene matches: 4. Germline CDR1 reads KGHSH; CDR2 reads LQKENI. DNA for the CDR3: TGTGCCAGCTCTCCCGGGACAGGGGGCTACGAGCAGTACGTC. It codes for CASSPGTGGYEQYV.

The V and J genes are TRBV4-3 and TRBJ1-6, with unresolved D. The V end was cut by 1 base, the J end by 4 bases, with 8 bases between. The CDR3 is 15 amino acids. Germline CDR1 and CDR2: LGHNA and YSLEER. CDR3 loop: CASSQGARYNSPLHF. The CDR3 DNA reads as TGCGCCAGCAGCCAAGGTGCTAGGTATAATTCACCCCTCCACTTT.